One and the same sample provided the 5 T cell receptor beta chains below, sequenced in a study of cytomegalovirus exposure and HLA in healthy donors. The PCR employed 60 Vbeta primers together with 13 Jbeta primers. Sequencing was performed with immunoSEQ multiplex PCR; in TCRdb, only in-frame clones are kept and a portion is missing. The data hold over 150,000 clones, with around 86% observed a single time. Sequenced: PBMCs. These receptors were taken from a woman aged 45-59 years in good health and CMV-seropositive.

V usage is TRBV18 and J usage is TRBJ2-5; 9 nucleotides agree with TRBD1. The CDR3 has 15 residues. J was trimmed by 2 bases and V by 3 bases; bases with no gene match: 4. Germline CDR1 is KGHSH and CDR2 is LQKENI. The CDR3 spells CASSPRTGVQETQYF. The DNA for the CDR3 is TGTGCCAGCTCACCTCGGACAGGGGTGCAAGAGACCCAGTACTTC. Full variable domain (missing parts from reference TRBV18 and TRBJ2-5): NAGVMQNPRHLVRRRGQEARLRCSPMKGHSHVYWYRQLPEEGLKFMVYLQKENIIDESGMPKERFSAEFPKEGPSILRIQQVVRGDSAAYFCASSPRTGVQETQYFGPGTRLLVL.

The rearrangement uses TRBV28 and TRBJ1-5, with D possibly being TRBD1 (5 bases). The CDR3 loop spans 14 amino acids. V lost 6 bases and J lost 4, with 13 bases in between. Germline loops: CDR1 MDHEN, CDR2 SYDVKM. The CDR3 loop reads CASSPDNLNQPQHF. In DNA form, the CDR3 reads TGTGCCAGCAGCCCGGACAATCTGAATCAGCCCCAGCATTTT.

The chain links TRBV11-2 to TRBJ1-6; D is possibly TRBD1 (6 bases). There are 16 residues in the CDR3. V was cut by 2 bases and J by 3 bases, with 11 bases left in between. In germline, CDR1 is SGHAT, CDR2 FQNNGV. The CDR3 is CASSLKGGLYNSPLHF. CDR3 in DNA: TGTGCCAGCAGCTTAAAGGGGGGGCTCTATAATTCACCCCTCCACTTT.

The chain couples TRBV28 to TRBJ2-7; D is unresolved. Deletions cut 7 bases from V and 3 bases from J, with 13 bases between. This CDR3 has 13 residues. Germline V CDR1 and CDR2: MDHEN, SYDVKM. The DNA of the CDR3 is TGTGCCAGCATCGACAAACCCGGCTACGAGCAGTACTTC. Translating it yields CASIDKPGYEQYF.

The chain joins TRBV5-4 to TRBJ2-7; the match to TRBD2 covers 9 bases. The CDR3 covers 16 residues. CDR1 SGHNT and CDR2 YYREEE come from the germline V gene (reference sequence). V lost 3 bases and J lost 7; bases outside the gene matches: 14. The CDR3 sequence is CASSSPGREGNREQYF. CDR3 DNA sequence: TGTGCCAGCAGCTCCCCTGGGCGGGAGGGAAATCGGGAGCAGTACTTC.